These T cell receptor beta chains were read from a single sample in a study of early T cells in non-severe SARS-CoV-2 infection. Each CDR3 protein gets one entry after TCRdb re-called the 5' RACE reads with MiXCR. The sample contains fewer than 30,000 distinct CDR3 sequences, 5% to 6% of which appear only once. The sequencing sample was made of whole blood. The receptors were sampled from an adult who was a healthcare worker with PCR-confirmed SARS-CoV-2 infection or an uninfected control (not recorded which). The CDR3 runs from the conserved cysteine through the conserved F or W. D genes are given only for firm matches. A row's size may be missing; if present it is once, few, many or a size class.

CASSFEDSSLYEQYF,TGTGCCAGCAGTTTTGAGGACAGCTCACTATACGAGCAGTACTTC,-,many,TRBV12-3/TRBV12-4,TRBJ2-7
CASTGDRGNSPLHF,TGTGCCAGCACCGGGGACAGAGGAAATTCACCCCTCCACTTT,TRBD1,many,TRBV7-9,TRBJ1-6
CASSYPPSTNEQFF,TGTGCCAGCAGTTATCCCCCCTCGACTAATGAGCAGTTCTTC,-,many,TRBV12-3/TRBV12-4,TRBJ2-1
CATLQGARGNQPQHF,TGTGCCACTCTACAGGGGGCGCGAGGTAATCAGCCCCAGCATTTT,TRBD1,many,TRBV28,TRBJ1-5
CASSDLGQDNSPLHF,TGTGCCAGCAGTGACTTAGGACAAGATAATTCACCCCTCCACTTT,-,many,TRBV6-6,TRBJ1-6
CASSLLLAGVTADTQYF,TGTGCCAGCAGTTTGCTTCTCGCGGGAGTGACAGCAGATACGCAGTATTTT,TRBD2,many,TRBV28,TRBJ2-3
CSAPEDSPNTEAFF,TGCAGTGCCCCAGAAGACAGCCCGAACACTGAAGCTTTCTTT,-,many,TRBV20-1,TRBJ1-1
CASSSRDSGGDTQYF,TGTGCCAGCAGCTCCCGGGACTCGGGCGGAGATACGCAGTATTTT,-,-,TRBV7-2,TRBJ2-3
CASSLVDRGNYGYTF,TGTGCCAGCAGCTTAGTAGACAGGGGTAACTATGGCTACACCTTC,TRBD1,many,TRBV7-2,TRBJ1-2
CASSYSPLDYEQYF,TGTGCCAGCAGTTACTCTCCGCTAGATTACGAGCAGTACTTC,-,many,TRBV6-2/TRBV6-3,TRBJ2-7
CASSLRERYEQYF,TGCGCCAGCAGCTTACGGGAGCGGTACGAGCAGTACTTC,-,many,TRBV5-1,TRBJ2-7
CASTGGSMNTEAFF,TGTGCCAGCACGGGGGGAAGCATGAACACTGAAGCTTTCTTT,-,-,TRBV6-2/TRBV6-3,TRBJ1-1
CSARGQSNYGYTF,TGCAGTGCTAGGGGACAGAGTAACTATGGCTACACCTTC,TRBD1,many,TRBV20-1,TRBJ1-2
CASSEQPRNTEAFF,TGTGCCAGCAGTGAACAACCCAGGAACACTGAAGCTTTCTTT,-,many,TRBV2,TRBJ1-1
CASSYSASQETQYF,TGTGCCAGCAGTTACTCGGCCAGCCAAGAGACCCAGTACTTC,-,many,TRBV6-5,TRBJ2-5
CASRYDRGPVRNQPQHF,TGTGCCAGCAGGTATGACAGGGGGCCCGTCCGGAATCAGCCCCAGCATTTT,TRBD1,-,TRBV11-3,TRBJ1-5
CASSSIAAGDTEAFF,TGTGCCAGCAGTTCCATCGCAGCGGGTGACACTGAAGCTTTCTTT,-,many,TRBV28,TRBJ1-1
CSGTSGANEQFF,TGCAGCGGGACTAGCGGCGCCAATGAGCAGTTCTTC,TRBD2,many,TRBV29-1,TRBJ2-1
CASSYQRLGPGNTEAFF,TGTGCCAGCAGTTACCAAAGGTTGGGCCCCGGGAACACTGAAGCTTTCTTT,-,many,TRBV6-5,TRBJ1-1
CSARSAGYDTGELFF,TGCAGTGCTAGAAGTGCAGGGTATGACACCGGGGAGCTGTTTTTT,-,-,TRBV20-1,TRBJ2-2
CASSLDGAGLNYGYTF,TGTGCCAGCAGTTTGGACGGGGCTGGTCTTAACTATGGCTACACCTTC,-,many,TRBV27,TRBJ1-2
CASGELAGYYNEQFF,TGCGCCAGCGGAGAATTAGCGGGATACTACAATGAGCAGTTCTTC,TRBD2,many,TRBV5-1,TRBJ2-1
CASSSLGRDEAFF,TGCGCCAGCAGCTCCCTCGGGAGGGATGAAGCTTTCTTT,-,many,TRBV5-1,TRBJ1-1
CASSLPGQGPDTQYF,TGTGCCAGCAGTTTACCGGGACAGGGACCAGATACGCAGTATTTT,TRBD1,many,TRBV6-6,TRBJ2-3
CASSQLGGSYNEQFF,TGTGCCAGCAGTCAATTAGGAGGCTCCTACAATGAGCAGTTCTTC,-,many,TRBV2,TRBJ2-1
CSVGGTGGEKNTEAFF,TGCAGCGTCGGCGGGACAGGGGGCGAAAAGAACACTGAAGCTTTCTTT,TRBD1,many,TRBV29-1,TRBJ1-1
CSVGQGLTDTQYF,TGCAGCGTTGGGCAGGGGCTGACAGATACGCAGTATTTT,-,many,TRBV29-1,TRBJ2-3
CASSKARGHRSGNTIYF,TGTGCCAGCAGCAAGGCAAGGGGTCACCGATCTGGAAACACCATATATTTT,-,many,TRBV21-1,TRBJ1-3
CASSSPWSTGANVLTF,TGTGCCAGCAGTTCCCCGTGGTCAACTGGGGCCAACGTCCTGACTTTC,-,many,TRBV28,TRBJ2-6
CSANRQGWYEQYF,TGCAGTGCTAATCGACAGGGGTGGTACGAGCAGTACTTC,TRBD1,many,TRBV20-1,TRBJ2-7
CASSLGGRGDTEAFF,TGTGCCAGCAGCCTGGGAGGGCGCGGTGACACTGAAGCTTTCTTT,-,-,TRBV6-6,TRBJ1-1
CSARDVLQGLGSPLHF,TGCAGTGCTAGAGATGTCCTTCAAGGGCTCGGTTCACCCCTCCACTTT,-,many,TRBV20-1,TRBJ1-6
CASSYVAGLSGANVLTF,TGTGCCAGCAGTTACGTGGCAGGCCTCTCTGGGGCCAACGTCCTGACTTTC,-,-,TRBV6-2/TRBV6-3,TRBJ2-6
CASSLIGTGSVYNEQFF,TGTGCCAGCAGCTTAATAGGGACAGGCTCCGTCTACAATGAGCAGTTCTTC,TRBD1,many,TRBV7-3,TRBJ2-1
CASSYQGYTEAFF,TGTGCCAGCAGTTACCAGGGGTACACTGAAGCTTTCTTT,-,many,TRBV6-6,TRBJ1-1
CASSPGQGAVKTQYF,TGTGCCAGCAGTCCGGGACAGGGGGCAGTAAAGACCCAGTACTTC,TRBD1,many,TRBV6-6,TRBJ2-5
CASSPTVATEAFF,TGCGCCAGCAGCCCGACGGTTGCCACTGAAGCTTTCTTT,-,many,TRBV5-1,TRBJ1-1
CASSPRSGQMGSPLHF,TGTGCCAGCAGCCCTCGATCAGGGCAGATGGGTTCACCCCTCCACTTT,-,many,TRBV3-1,TRBJ1-6
CASSLATAGELFF,TGTGCCAGCAGCTTAGCGACGGCCGGGGAGCTGTTTTTT,-,many,TRBV11-2,TRBJ2-2
CASSVARTAGNEQFF,TGCGCCAGCAGCGTCGCCCGGACAGCGGGAAATGAGCAGTTCTTC,-,many,TRBV5-1,TRBJ2-1
CSASYRHFTEAFF,TGCAGTGCTTCCTATAGGCACTTCACTGAAGCTTTCTTT,-,many,TRBV20-1,TRBJ1-1
CASSPGQDSNQPQHF,TGTGCCAGCAGTCCCGGACAGGATAGCAATCAGCCCCAGCATTTT,TRBD1,many,TRBV7-9,TRBJ1-5
CASSFSPGREEKLFF,TGTGCCAGCAGCTTTAGTCCGGGGCGCGAAGAAAAACTGTTTTTT,-,-,TRBV11-2,TRBJ1-4